This T cell receptor beta chain was sequenced in a study of cytomegalovirus exposure and HLA in healthy donors (dated by TCRdb to 2015 to 2018). Background for the entire study: An earlier analysis of approximately 590 of the donors reported about 250 Gb of sequence data and more than 90 million unique TCR beta sequences from around 200 million T cells. Donor age, sex, ethnicity and CMV serostatus were compiled alongside the repertoire data. High-throughput TCR immunosequencing, statistical association of individual TCRs with disease status, and machine learning were combined to predict cytomegalovirus infection status. A later genetic analysis used genome-wide SNP genotypes for about 60% of the roughly 700 donors, treating that subset as a discovery cohort. Of the roughly 410 genotyped donors, over 80% were placed in the genetic ancestry cluster associated with self-reported Caucasian donors. The study profiled the T cell repertoires of some 610 subjects by immunosequencing and related them to cytomegalovirus serostatus. Class I and class II HLA loci were covered by the typing at four-digit resolution. A separate validation cohort of some 130 different subjects was used in addition to the 666-subject first cohort. Rather than drawing on any new phenotypic data, the later analysis identified candidate immune exposures from TCR beta sequences and the way those sequences occurred across donors. To study patterns of TCR occurrence, a later analysis re-analyzed previously published TCR beta repertoires from 700 or so donors and added high-resolution HLA genotyping. The study aimed to test whether signatures of past pathogen exposure could be identified by cataloging public T cell receptors. The number of donors typed differed by locus, with about 629-630 for A, B, C, DRB1 and DQB1, roughly 550 for DQA1, 606 for DPA1, and 400 to 490 for DPB1. Among 398 genotyped donors of the cohort, an average of about 240,000 unique TCR beta nucleotide sequences were sequenced per donor, roughly a sixth of them non-productive. To decide whether each TCR beta V gene segment behaved as functional or pseudogenic, an earlier analysis of some 580 of the donors relied on high-throughput TCR beta sequencing. Approximately 300 gigabases of sequencing data and around 80 million unique TCR sequences made up an early release that covered approximately 700 HLA-typed donors. Every repertoire in the discovery cohort had been generated on one and the same sequencing platform. Because of strong linkage in the cohort, four to six DR-DQ haplotypes were treated as single units for association and clustering.

The cohort was made up of 500 to 850 healthy bone marrow donors. At the time of sampling, all cohort members were nominally healthy, though unrecorded immune exposures were likely present. The donor tested CMV seropositive and was one of the 289 seropositive cohort members. A peripheral blood sample was collected from each donor, and TCR beta sequencing was performed on peripheral blood mononuclear cells. Genomic DNA was extracted from the blood cell samples with the Qiagen DNeasy Blood Extraction Kit. The library was made by the immunoSEQ multiplex PCR assay. For the multiplex PCR, a mixture combining 60 forward primers for TCR Vbeta segments and 13 reverse primers for TCR Jbeta segments was used. A multiplex PCR assay on genomic DNA amplified the CDR3 region of rearranged TCR beta genes. The amplified TCR beta libraries were sequenced on the Illumina HiSeq System as 87-base-pair reads. Per the source publication's procedure: A later analysis tallied roughly 76 million unique TCR beta chains across the 650 to 750 repertoires, and around 10 million of those chains were shared by two or more donors. A nearest-neighbor algorithm error-corrected the raw reads and collapsed the reads into unique sequences, merging closely related sequences to remove PCR and sequencing errors. Alignment of CDR3 sequences to IMGT reference sequences was used to assign V, D and J gene segments. Each retained sequence needed at least a six-nucleotide match to both a V gene segment and a J gene segment. A rearrangement counted as productive if the CDR3 had no stop codons and remained in frame with V and J, and every other rearrangement counted as non-productive. CDR3 was defined according to IMGT convention as the region running from the second conserved V-encoded cysteine to the conserved J-encoded phenylalanine. In an earlier analysis of 587 of the donors, sequences lacking an unambiguous match to a single V gene segment were excluded. An earlier analysis of about 590 of the donors classified V segments as functional when productive rearrangements were above 56.7% and as segregating when the standard deviation between donors was above 5%. To diagnose cytomegalovirus status from the catalog of TCR beta chain sequences, a statistical classification framework was built. In a later analysis, TCR nucleotide sequences were compared against IMGT/GENE-DB human TR gene sequences so that V and J genes could be assigned. A later analysis assigned CDR3 sequences and most-parsimonious VDJ recombination scenarios with the TCRdist pipeline. A later analysis defined each TCR beta chain by its CDR3 amino acid sequence plus V-gene family, and excluded reads lacking a unique V-gene family. In a later analysis, 450 to 600 highly shared, low-generation-probability nucleotide sequences were removed to address suspected cross-contamination and a sequencing artifact. For each public chain, a later analysis derived a clonal expansion index from normalized ranks of inferred template counts within each repertoire. In a later analysis, generation probabilities were computed with a VDJ recombination model fitted to out-of-frame rearrangements, and the resulting probabilities were checked against IGoR. In a later analysis, TCR-TCR, TCR-HLA and TCR-CMV co-occurrence was scored with hypergeometric tests, and a repertoire-size bias correction was applied to TCR pairs. In a later analysis, false discovery rates were estimated by permuting HLA or CMV assignments 20 times. In a later analysis, co-occurring TCRs were grouped with DBSCAN, and TCRdist sequence similarity was added when clustering was performed within HLA-allele-positive subsets. Repertoires with fewer than 30,000 or more than 120,000 public chains were left out of co-occurrence clustering, as were about 5 repertoires with anomalous nucleotide sharing. The immuneACCESS repertoire file appears here via TCRdb, limited to in-frame rearrangements. These files lack a portion of the clones; in checked studies, under half of the deficit traces to unresolved V genes, and the cause of the others is not known. The V and J calls and clone size were taken over from that table, and D and trimming were inferred from the DNA. The sample table contains about 110,000 clones; only one count was recorded for 80% of them. In total, the top ten clones hold approximately 6.9% of the sample.

Results the study describes overall, beyond this receptor: Some IMGT-functional V segments, including TRBV6-2 and TRBV6-3, could not be distinguished by the 87-base-pair reads and were therefore excluded. CMV serostatus was the only immune exposure information available for the cohort. Most TCR sequences were observed very rarely across donors, whereas some public TCRs were present in many individuals. A later analysis found that TCR association rates varied across HLA loci, with DRB1 alleles showing the most associated TCRs and HLA-C alleles the fewest. Broadly in line with IMGT annotations, most TCR beta V segments showed up in productive rearrangements about 87% or about 30% of the time in an earlier analysis of several hundred of the donors. A group of highly shared sequence variants was considered likely to be a technical artifact of the sequencing pipeline. Because counts were too low, roughly 17 rarely observed V segments, including chromosome 9 orphons, were left out of the earlier analysis of over 550 of the donors. In this cohort, only TCR beta chains were sequenced, and detectable features were limited by the absence of alpha or paired-chain data. Strong co-occurrence of HLA alleles, especially DR and DQ, made assigning TCR associations to individual alleles difficult. A few of the identified cytomegalovirus-associated TCR beta chains were confirmed in vitro to be specific for cytomegalovirus antigens. The study listed 150 to 200 TCR beta chains as associated with cytomegalovirus. In a later analysis, HLA-associated TCR beta chains showed more clonal expansion and lower generation probabilities than non-associated chains that were equally common. According to a later analysis, parvovirus B19, influenza, CMV and Epstein-Barr virus appeared linked to several top co-occurrence clusters. Most CMV-associated TCR beta chains appeared to be HLA-restricted in a later analysis, and the HLA associations seemed to be driven largely by CMV exposure. The classifier was reported to diagnose cytomegalovirus status with high specificity and sensitivity in both the original cohort and the validation cohort. V-gene and J-gene trimming of TCR beta chains was associated with a missense DCLRE1C variant in a later genetic analysis, and the association was replicated in an independent cohort. Presence/absence analyses assumed roughly uniform sequencing depth across donors, an assumption that may not hold. Because some donors lacked HLA typing at each locus, the association tests relied only on the typed subset. A further reported finding was that TCR beta sequences accurately predicted the HLA-A and HLA-B alleles for most subjects in the first cohort. According to a later genetic analysis, donors in an Asian-associated ancestry cluster had fewer N-insertions in productive TCRs than the approximately 710-donor mean. The authors suggested that the approach could potentially be extended to other disease states and immunological phenotypes. Specific HLA alleles were associated with 15,000 to 20,000 TCR beta sequences at a false discovery rate of 0.05 in a later analysis. Linkage disequilibrium might explain the correlated functional status among segregating V segments, but an unknown experimental factor could not be excluded.

The cysteine opens and the phenylalanine closes a CDR3 of 16 amino acids. The sequence is cut down to CDR3 DNA, 48 bases in frame from base 1. In the germline V gene, CDR1 corresponds to MGHDK and CDR2 to SYGVNS. The V end loses 3 bases and the J end loses 7 bases, and a stretch of 19 bases separates them. As to this clone: Its antigen remains unidentified. Base quality data are lacking; no much larger clone is found one base away.

Sequencing used PBMCs. This sequence uses TRBV25-1 and TRBJ1-5; TRBD1 is a weak D gene call, 5 bases matching. This clonotype was obtained from a man younger than 45 in good health and CMV-seropositive. The DNA reads TGTGCCAGCAGTGAGTTGGGATGGCAGGGCCAGCAGCCCCAGCATTTT. This yields the protein CASSELGWQGQQPQHF.